This T cell receptor (beta chain) is from a study of circulating and synovial CD4+ cells in juvenile arthritis. Produced via immunoSEQ multiplex PCR; TCRdb's table is partial and in-frame only. Found here are around 32,000 clones, around 95% of them singletons; the top ten hold 0.15% to 0.2%. The sample taken for sequencing was CD4+ T cells from blood. The TCR comes from a human donor with juvenile idiopathic arthritis.

CDR3 in DNA: TGTGCCTGGAGTTCCGTGTACGAGCAGTACTTC. Translated: CAWSSVYEQYF. The chain couples TRBV30 to TRBJ2-7; D call uncertain. This CDR3 comprises 11 residues. Germline V gene data show CDR1 as GTSNPN and CDR2 as SVGIG (reference sequence). Deletions cut 2 bases from V and 4 bases from J, with 6 bases between.